Sequencing of this TCR beta chain was carried out in a study of OX40 agonist ivuxolimab in advanced cancers. In the study overall: Partial responses were recorded for three patients, including one with hepatocellular carcinoma and two with cutaneous melanoma.

Profiled with immunoSEQ multiplex PCR; TCRdb holds only in-frame clones, not every one. The data contain 25,000 to 35,000 clones, roughly 90% of them singletons. This clonotype originated in an adult with an advanced solid tumor such as melanoma, head and neck, liver or kidney cancer. Source: CD4+ or CD8+ T cells sorted from blood, taken in a trial of the OX40 agonist ivuxolimab.

The CDR3 loop is CASSFEENYEQYF. The DNA for the CDR3 is TGTGCCAGCAGCTTTGAGGAAAATTACGAGCAGTACTTC. The chain links TRBV7-9 to TRBJ2-7; D remains unclear. Trimming shortened V by 3 bases and J by 4 bases, and 10 bases separated the two germline ends. The CDR3 is 13 amino acids. Per the germline V gene, CDR1 is SEHNR and CDR2 is FQNEAQ (reference sequence).